The source of this TCR beta chain is a study of T cell repertoires in cytomegalovirus infection. Background on the study: Public TCR beta signatures marked donors with CMV infection and the matching HLA. The study's findings and limits: People with CMV and the relevant HLA were identified by cumulative public TCR beta family frequency. The ex vivo response showed dominance by HLA-C-restricted CMV-specific TCR beta clonotypes.

Trimming stripped 4 bases from V and 6 bases from J, with 19 bases between. The length of the CDR3 is 16 residues. CDR1 and CDR2 (germline): LNHDA, SQIVND (reference sequence). This clonotype was seen only a few times. Its specificity is not known. Using its own MiXCR run on the reads, TCRdb lists one record per CDR3 protein. The sample has approximately 770,000 distinct CDR3 sequences, about 28% seen once. The sequence derives from a human donor in good health (CMV status not recorded). Some clones in this sample may be carry-over from other donors' samples. The sequenced sample was cultured CD8+ T cells from PBMCs, obtained from culture after CMV antigen stimulation. The V gene is TRBV19, the J gene TRBJ1-5; D is ambiguous. CDR3 sequence (DNA): TGTGCCAGTAGTAGCCGGACGGCGTCAAACTCTCAGCCCCAGCATTTT. Protein: CASSSRTASNSQPQHF. Full variable domain (missing parts from reference TRBV19 and TRBJ1-5): DGGITQSPKYLFRKEGQNVTLSCEQNLNHDAMYWYRQDPGQGLRLIYYSQIVNDFQKGDIAEGYSVSREKKESFPLTVTSAQKNPTAFYLCASSSRTASNSQPQHFGDGTRLSIL.